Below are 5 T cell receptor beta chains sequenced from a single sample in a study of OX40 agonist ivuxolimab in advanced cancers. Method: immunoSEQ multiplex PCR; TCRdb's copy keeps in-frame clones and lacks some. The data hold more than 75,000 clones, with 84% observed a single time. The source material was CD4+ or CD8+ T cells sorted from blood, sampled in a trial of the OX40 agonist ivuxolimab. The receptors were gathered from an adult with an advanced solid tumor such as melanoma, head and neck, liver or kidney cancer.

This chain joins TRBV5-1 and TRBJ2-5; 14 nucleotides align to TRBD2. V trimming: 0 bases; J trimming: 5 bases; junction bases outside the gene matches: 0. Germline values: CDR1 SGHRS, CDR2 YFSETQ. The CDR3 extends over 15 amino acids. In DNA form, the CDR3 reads TGCGCCAGCAGCTTGGGGACTAGCGGGAGGGAGACCCAGTACTTC. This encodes CASSLGTSGRETQYF.

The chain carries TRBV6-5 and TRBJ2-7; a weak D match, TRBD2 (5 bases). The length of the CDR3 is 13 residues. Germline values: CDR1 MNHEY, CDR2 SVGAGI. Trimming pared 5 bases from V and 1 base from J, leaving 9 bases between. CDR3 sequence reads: CASSLSGSYEQYF. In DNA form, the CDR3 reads TGTGCCAGCAGTCTCTCGGGGTCCTACGAGCAGTACTTC.

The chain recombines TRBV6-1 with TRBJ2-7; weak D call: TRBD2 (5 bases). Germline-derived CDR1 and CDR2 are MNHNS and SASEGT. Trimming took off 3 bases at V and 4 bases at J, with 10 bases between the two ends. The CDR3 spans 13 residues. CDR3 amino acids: CASSDWGVYEQYF. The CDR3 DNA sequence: TGTGCCAGCAGTGATTGGGGAGTATACGAGCAGTACTTC.

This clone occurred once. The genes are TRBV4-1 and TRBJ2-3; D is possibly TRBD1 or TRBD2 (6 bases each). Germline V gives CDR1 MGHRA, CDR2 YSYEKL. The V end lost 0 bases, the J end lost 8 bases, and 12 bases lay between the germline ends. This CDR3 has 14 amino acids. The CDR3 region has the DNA TGCGCCAGCAGCCAAGAGGGGGGCGGGCGTACGCAGTATTTT. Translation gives CASSQEGGGRTQYF.

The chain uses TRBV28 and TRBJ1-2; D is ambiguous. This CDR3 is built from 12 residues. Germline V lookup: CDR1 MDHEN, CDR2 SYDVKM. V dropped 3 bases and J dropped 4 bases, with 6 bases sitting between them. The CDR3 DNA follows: TGTGCCAGCAGTTTCCTCTCCTATGGCTACACCTTC. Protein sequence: CASSFLSYGYTF.